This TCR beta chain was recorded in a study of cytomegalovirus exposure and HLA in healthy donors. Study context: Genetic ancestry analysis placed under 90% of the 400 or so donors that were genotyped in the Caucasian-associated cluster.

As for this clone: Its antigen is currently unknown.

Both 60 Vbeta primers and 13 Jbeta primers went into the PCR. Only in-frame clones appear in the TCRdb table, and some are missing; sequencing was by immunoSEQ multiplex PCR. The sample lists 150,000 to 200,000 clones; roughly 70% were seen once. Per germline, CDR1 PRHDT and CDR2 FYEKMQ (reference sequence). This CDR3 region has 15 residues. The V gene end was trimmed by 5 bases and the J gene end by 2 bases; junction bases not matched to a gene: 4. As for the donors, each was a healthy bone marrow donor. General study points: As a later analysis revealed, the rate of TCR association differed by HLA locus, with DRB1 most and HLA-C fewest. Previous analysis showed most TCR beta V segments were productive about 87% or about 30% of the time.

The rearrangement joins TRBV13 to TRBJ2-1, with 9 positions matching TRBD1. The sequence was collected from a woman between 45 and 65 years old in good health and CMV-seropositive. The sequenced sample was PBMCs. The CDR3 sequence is CASSVTGGPYNEQFF. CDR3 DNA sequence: TGTGCCAGCAGCGTAACAGGGGGCCCCTACAATGAGCAGTTCTTC.